The 3 T cell receptor beta chains below were found in one sample sequenced in a study of blood T cell repertoires in COVID-19. Sequenced by immunoSEQ multiplex PCR; TCRdb stores in-frame clones only, minus some. The sample lists 200,000 to 300,000 clones; approximately 88% were seen once. Sequenced sample: PBMCs or T cells enriched from blood (not recorded which). The receptor set was obtained from a woman aged 35 to 49 with acute COVID-19.

CDR3 in amino acids: CASFRQGGTGELFF. The CDR3 DNA is TGTGCCAGTTTCCGGCAGGGTGGCACCGGGGAGCTGTTTTTT. The chain couples TRBV19 to TRBJ2-2; D is perhaps TRBD1 (5 bases). Germline CDR1 is LNHDA and CDR2 is SQIVND (reference sequence). The CDR3 sequence is 14 residues long. V gave up 8 bases and J gave up 4 bases, with 14 bases separating them.

The V and J genes are TRBV11-2 and TRBJ1-2; D is possibly TRBD1 (5 bases). Deletions cut 1 base from V and 4 bases from J, with 13 bases between. The CDR3 consists of 15 residues. Germline-derived CDR1 and CDR2 are SGHAT and FQNNGV. Here the CDR3 reads CASSLVGEARYGYTF. CDR3 DNA sequence: TGTGCCAGCAGCTTAGTGGGGGAGGCCCGCTATGGCTACACCTTC. The full variable domain, in which reference TRBV11-2 and TRBJ1-2 provide the parts outside the CDR3, is EAGVAQSPRYKIIEKRQSVAFWCNPISGHATLYWYQQILGQGPKLLIQFQNNGVVDDSQLPKDRFSAERLKGVDSTLKIQPAKLEDSAVYLCASSLVGEARYGYTFGSGTRLTVV.

This chain joins TRBV5-5 and TRBJ1-2; 7 bases align to TRBD1. CDR3 length equals 15 residues. Germline values: CDR1 SGHKS, CDR2 YYEKEE (reference sequence). The ends lost 1 base at V and 1 base at J; junction bases unmatched: 4. In DNA, the CDR3 is TGTGCCAGCAGCTTGAAGGGGGCGAATAACTATGGCTACACCTTC. Translating gives CASSLKGANNYGYTF.